The 24 T cell receptor beta chains in this list originate from one sample, sequenced in a study of human T cells and chemical hapten exposure. Time point noted: patch test 2, 6 weeks after DPC sensitization. The treatment was: therapeutic diphenylcyclopropenone sensitization with weekly scalp DPC. In TCRdb, the RACE reads were re-called with MiXCR into one record per CDR3 protein. The data show roughly 54,000 distinct CDR3 sequences, with about 10% seen just once and around 1.6% held by the top ten. This specimen consisted of whole blood, obtained in connection with sensitization to the hapten diphenylcyclopropenone (DPC). The source of these receptors is a woman aged 45-65 years with alopecia areata. Some clones in this sample may be carry-over from other donors' samples.

This clonotype was recorded many times. V gene TRBV18 combines with J gene TRBJ2-7; no definite D call. Germline CDR1 reads KGHSH; CDR2 reads LQKENI. CDR3 length equals 12 residues. Trimming shortened V by 3 bases and J by 7 bases, and 10 bases separated the two germline ends. The CDR3 region is CASSPISGEQYF. CDR3 nucleotide sequence: TGTGCCAGCTCACCGATTTCCGGTGAGCAGTACTTC.

The chain combines TRBV10-3 with TRBJ1-2; 11 nucleotides agree with TRBD1. The CDR3 runs to 16 residues. With 6 bases clipped from V and 1 base from J, the junction kept 7 bases outside the gene matches. Per germline, CDR1 ENHRY and CDR2 SYGVKD. This CDR3 reads CAIRGQGEMNNYGYTF. The CDR3 DNA is TGTGCCATCAGGGGACAGGGGGAGATGAATAACTATGGCTACACCTTC.

This clonotype was seen more than once but under ten times. V is TRBV3-1 and J is TRBJ2-7; D might be TRBD1 (7 bases). The CDR3 spans 14 residues. V lost 2 bases, J lost 5 bases, and 13 bases lay in between. Germline CDR1 is LGHDT and CDR2 is YNNKEL (reference sequence). CDR3 nucleotides: TGTGCCAGCAGCCAATCAGGGGGGCTCGACGAGCAGTACTTC. Translated, it gives CASSQSGGLDEQYF.

The chain combines TRBV12-2 with TRBJ2-1; the table's D call of TRBD1 was not tested on the DNA. TRBV12-2 is recorded as a pseudogene. The CDR3 is made up of 14 amino acids. CDR3 DNA sequence: TGTGCAAGTCGCTTAGATCGACAGTGGGATGAGCAGTTCTTC. Translation gives CASRLDRQWDEQFF.

This clonotype appeared many times. DNA of the CDR3: TGTGCCAGCAGCCGGACTAGCGGTAATGAGCAGTTCTTC. It translates to CASSRTSGNEQFF. The chain has TRBV7-9 and TRBJ2-1; 10 nucleotides line up with TRBD2. The J segment lost 7 bases and the V segment lost 5 bases, leaving 2 bases of the junction unmatched. The germline gives CDR1 SEHNR, CDR2 FQNEAQ (reference sequence). This CDR3 region has 13 residues.

A note on this clonotype: At one end the junction does not follow the germline gene, possibly because of a read error. The J gene is TRBJ2-5, the V gene TRBV7-7; 9 bases agree with TRBD1. Germline loops: CDR1 SSHAT, CDR2 FNYEAQ (reference sequence). This CDR3 has 15 amino acids. DNA of the CDR3: TGTGCTAGCAGCTCCGGGACAGGGAGGCAAGAGACCCAGTACTTC. Amino acid sequence: CASSSGTGRQETQYF.

This clonotype was detected many times. J is TRBJ1-6 and V is TRBV12-3 or TRBV12-4; 9 bases match TRBD1. V was pared by 7 bases and J by 9 bases, with 4 bases of the junction left unmatched. This CDR3 is 13 amino acids long. The CDR3 DNA is TGTGCCAGCAACGGACAGGGGAGTTCACCCCTCCACTTT. It is translated as CASNGQGSSPLHF.

V and J are TRBV12-3 or TRBV12-4 and TRBJ2-3, with D maybe TRBD1 (6 bases). V lost 1 base and J lost 4, with 12 bases in between. The CDR3 contains 15 residues. This chain's CDR3 is CASSLVGTSSDTQYF. In nucleotides, the CDR3 is TGTGCCAGCAGTTTAGTCGGGACATCGTCAGATACGCAGTATTTT.

The genes are TRBV6-6 and TRBJ2-1; D call uncertain. The germline V gene has CDR1 MNHNY and CDR2 SVGAGI (reference sequence). The V and J ends lost 0 bases and 2 bases respectively, with 11 bases between them. The CDR3 contains 16 residues. In nucleotides, the CDR3 is TGTGCCAGCAGTTACTCGGCGCCTCTGGCCTACAATGAGCAGTTCTTC. It is translated as CASSYSAPLAYNEQFF.

This clonotype has at least ten counts. This chain connects TRBV29-1 to TRBJ1-2; no definite D call. The CDR3 consists of 14 residues. V lost 3 bases and J lost 4, with 15 bases in between. The V gene's germline CDR1 is SQVTM and CDR2 ANQGSEA. DNA of the CDR3: TGCAGCGTTGAGGGTAGTCCTAGGCCCTATGGCTACACCTTC. Its translation: CSVEGSPRPYGYTF.

This clonotype was found many times. The V gene is TRBV7-9, the J gene TRBJ1-2; D not resolved. This CDR3 has 12 amino acids. The V and J ends lost 1 base and 5 bases respectively, with 5 bases between them. Germline V gene data show CDR1 as SEHNR and CDR2 as FQNEAQ (reference sequence). CDR3 in amino acids: CASSLDLYGYTF. The DNA for the CDR3 is TGTGCCAGCAGCTTAGACCTGTATGGCTACACCTTC.

This clonotype was found a few times. This sequence joins TRBV9 and TRBJ2-1; 10 bases match TRBD2. CDR3 length: 15 residues. The V segment lost 3 bases and the J segment 7 bases; nucleotides outside the gene matches: 7. Germline V CDR1 and CDR2: SGDLS, YYNGEE. The CDR3 sequence is CASSGTSGNWNEQFF. In nucleotides, the CDR3 is TGTGCCAGCAGCGGTACTAGCGGGAACTGGAATGAGCAGTTCTTC.

Within the sample, this clonotype is medium-sized (0.01 to 0.1%). The chain links TRBV5-1 to TRBJ2-5; TRBD1 is a possible D gene (6 bases). Germline V gene lookup returns CDR1 SGHRS and CDR2 YFSETQ. The CDR3 runs to 13 residues. The germline V and J ends were trimmed by 3 bases and 5 bases, with 11 bases remaining between them. The CDR3 loop is CASSSGVSETQYF. In DNA, the CDR3 is TGCGCCAGCAGCTCAGGGGTCTCCGAGACCCAGTACTTC.

This clonotype was picked up many times. V and J are TRBV9 and TRBJ2-1; 11 bases are shared with TRBD1. CDR3 length: 15 amino acids. V dropped 0 bases and J dropped 8; count of bases not matched to a gene: 4. Germline-derived CDR1 and CDR2 are SGDLS and YYNGEE. CDR3 bases: TGTGCCAGCAGCGTAGGGACAGGGGGCTCCTATGAGCAGTTCTTC. It is translated as CASSVGTGGSYEQFF.

The chain joins TRBV10-3 to TRBJ1-4, with D uncertain. V shed 3 bases and J shed 0 bases, with 8 bases lying between them. Per the germline V gene, CDR1 is ENHRY and CDR2 is SYGVKD. This CDR3 region has 15 residues. DNA of the CDR3: TGTGCCATCAGTGAAGCCGGATCAACTAATGAAAAACTGTTTTTT. This translates into CAISEAGSTNEKLFF.

This clonotype was picked up many times. The rearrangement joins TRBV18 to TRBJ1-5, with a weak D call TRBD1 (6 bases). CDR3 length equals 14 residues. The germline V gene encodes CDR1 KGHSH and CDR2 LQKENI. The V end was cut by 3 bases, the J end by 7 bases, with 13 bases between. The CDR3 is CASSPSTGQQPQHF. CDR3 DNA sequence: TGTGCCAGCTCACCGTCGACAGGCCAGCAGCCCCAGCATTTT.

There are a few counts of this clonotype. The chain couples TRBV7-6 to TRBJ2-7; TRBD2 matches at 8 bases. This CDR3 region has 15 residues. The V segment lost 2 bases and the J segment 3 bases; nucleotides outside the gene matches: 6. Looked up from germline, CDR1 is SGHVS and CDR2 is FNYEAQ. The CDR3 DNA is TGTGCCAGCAGCTTAATGCGGGGGGTAGGCTACGAGCAGTACTTC. Protein sequence: CASSLMRGVGYEQYF.

The J gene is TRBJ2-1, the V gene TRBV11-2; D unresolved. The CDR3 contains 12 residues. Trimming took off 5 bases at V and 8 bases at J, with 10 bases between the two ends. Germline V gene data show CDR1 as SGHAT and CDR2 as FQNNGV. In DNA form, the CDR3 reads TGTGCCAGCAGCCTGGACCGGGATGAGCAGTTCTTC. Translated, it gives CASSLDRDEQFF.

This clonotype was seen only a few times. V and J are TRBV28 and TRBJ2-1; 7 nucleotides match TRBD2. The ends lost 6 bases at V and 0 bases at J; junction bases unmatched: 8. This CDR3 region has 16 residues. From germline, CDR1 is MDHEN and CDR2 SYDVKM. For the CDR3, the DNA is TGTGCCAGCAGCCCCCCCGCTAGCGGCTCCTACAATGAGCAGTTCTTC. Protein product: CASSPPASGSYNEQFF.

This chain connects TRBV27 to TRBJ2-7, with 11 positions matching TRBD1. The germline gives CDR1 MNHEY, CDR2 SMNVEV (reference sequence). The ends lost 6 bases at V and 3 bases at J; junction bases unmatched: 4. The CDR3 has 14 residues. CDR3 coding DNA: TGTGCCAGCAGCCGGGGGACAGGGGGCTACGAGCAGTACTTC. Its protein product is CASSRGTGGYEQYF.

This clonotype has a count of ten or more. The gene calls are TRBV18 and TRBJ1-5; a weak D match, TRBD1 (5 bases). V was pared by 2 bases and J by 6 bases, with 8 bases between. CDR1 and CDR2 (germline): KGHSH, LQKENI. The CDR3 has 13 residues. The CDR3 sequence: CASSPSGGQPQHF. DNA for the CDR3: TGTGCCAGCTCACCATCCGGGGGTCAGCCCCAGCATTTT. The entire variable domain, with the rest obtained from reference TRBV18 and TRBJ1-5, is as follows: NAGVMQNPRHLVRRRGQEARLRCSPMKGHSHVYWYRQLPEEGLKFMVYLQKENIIDESGMPKERFSAEFPKEGPSILRIQQVVRGDSAAYFCASSPSGGQPQHFGDGTRLSIL.

Of note for this clonotype: A single base separates this from a much larger clone, so it may be a read error. The chain is built from TRBV19 and TRBJ1-5, with D unclear. The germline V gene has CDR1 LNHDA and CDR2 SQIVND (reference sequence). The CDR3 extends over 12 amino acids. This chain's CDR3 is CASSPHNLPQHF. The CDR3 coding sequence is TGTGCCAGTAGTCCCCATAATCTGCCCCAGCATTTT.

This clonotype was observed at least ten times. V is TRBV7-6 and J is TRBJ2-1, with 7 bases that match TRBD2. CDR1 is SGHVS and CDR2 is FNYEAQ in the germline V gene. V was pared by 4 bases and J by 7 bases, with 19 bases of the junction left unmatched. This CDR3 contains 18 residues. CDR3: CASSSFQRLALERNEQFF. Here the CDR3 DNA reads TGTGCCAGCAGCTCCTTCCAAAGACTAGCCCTCGAGAGGAATGAGCAGTTCTTC.

This clonotype came up many times. The chain has TRBV25-1 and TRBJ1-3; a weak D match, TRBD1 (5 bases). The V gene's germline CDR1 is MGHDK and CDR2 SYGVNS. The ends were cut back, 0 bases at V and 0 bases at J, with 9 bases in the middle. CDR3 size: 16 residues. In nucleotides, the CDR3 is TGTGCCAGCAGTGAATACAGGGCTAACTCTGGAAACACCATATATTTT. This encodes CASSEYRANSGNTIYF.